This T cell receptor beta chain was identified during a study of cytotoxic CD8 clonotypes in ibrutinib-treated CLL. Study-level information: Per sample, productive templates averaged around 230,000 and productive rearrangements averaged roughly 91,000.

In regard to this clone: The antigen is not known.

Trimming took 0 bases from V and 5 from J, leaving 10 bases between them. Per the germline V gene, CDR1 is ENHRY and CDR2 is SYGVKD. The CDR3 sequence is 14 residues long. The assay was immunoSEQ multiplex PCR, and TCRdb's table has in-frame clones only and misses some. The table lists some 46,000 clones, roughly three quarters of them singletons, with approximately 12% in the top ten. Findings and caveats of the study: Upon ibrutinib response clonality rose, and upon progression it fell back toward baseline. Researchers report that baseline clonality outpaced age-matched healthy donors and tracked circulating CD8+ T-cell counts.

The input for sequencing was PBMCs, taken after 12 months of ibrutinib treatment. The chain links TRBV10-3 to TRBJ2-5; D is uncertain. The receptor comes from a human donor with chronic lymphocytic leukemia. For the CDR3, the DNA is TGTGCCATCAGTGAGTCTGTACGGGTTGAGACCCAGTACTTC. Protein sequence: CAISESVRVETQYF.